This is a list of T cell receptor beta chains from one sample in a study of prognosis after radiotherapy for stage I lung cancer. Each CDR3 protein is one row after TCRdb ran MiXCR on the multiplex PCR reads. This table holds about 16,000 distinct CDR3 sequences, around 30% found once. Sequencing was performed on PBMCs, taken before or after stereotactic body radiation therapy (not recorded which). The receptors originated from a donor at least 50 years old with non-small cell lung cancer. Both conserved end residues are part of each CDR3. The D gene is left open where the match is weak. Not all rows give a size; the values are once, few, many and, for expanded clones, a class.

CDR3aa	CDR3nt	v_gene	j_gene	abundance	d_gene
CASSYGQNSGANVLTF	TGTGCCAGTAGTTATGGACAGAACTCTGGGGCCAACGTCCTGACTTTC	TRBV19	TRBJ2-6	many	.
CASSPGDSLHTEAFF	TGTGCCAGCAGCCCAGGGGACAGCCTCCACACTGAAGCTTTCTTT	TRBV5-5	TRBJ1-1	many	TRBD1
CASSDWGANTEAFF	TGTGCCAGCAGTGATTGGGGAGCGAACACTGAAGCTTTCTTT	TRBV2	TRBJ1-1	many	.
CASKLAGATDTQYF	TGTGCCAGTAAACTAGCTGGAGCCACAGATACGCAGTATTTT	TRBV28	TRBJ2-3	.	.
CSHLEGAWSTDTQYF	TGCAGTCATTTAGAGGGAGCTTGGAGCACAGATACGCAGTATTTT	TRBV20-1	TRBJ2-3	.	.
CASSFKDYGYTF	TGCGCCAGCAGCTTCAAGGATTACGGCTACACCTTC	TRBV5-1	TRBJ1-2	many	.
CAITLQQGAETQYF	TGTGCCATCACGCTACAACAGGGGGCTGAGACCCAGTACTTC	TRBV15	TRBJ2-5	few	TRBD1
CATSSGQGAYEQYF	TGTGCCACCAGCTCGGGGCAGGGGGCCTACGAGCAGTACTTC	TRBV15	TRBJ2-7	many	TRBD1
CASRDMGQSYGYTF	TGTGCCAGTAGGGATATGGGACAGAGCTATGGCTACACCTTC	TRBV19	TRBJ1-2	.	TRBD1
CPSSLQGTTNAEAFF	TGTCCCAGCTCACTACAGGGTACCACGAACGCTGAAGCTTTCTTT	TRBV18	TRBJ1-1	.	.
CASISRLAGGTNTQYF	TGTGCCAGCATCTCCAGACTAGCGGGTGGCACAAATACGCAGTATTTT	TRBV27	TRBJ2-3	.	TRBD2
CATRVGNTDTQYF	TGTGCCACCAGGGTCGGGAACACAGATACGCAGTATTTT	TRBV15	TRBJ2-3	.	.